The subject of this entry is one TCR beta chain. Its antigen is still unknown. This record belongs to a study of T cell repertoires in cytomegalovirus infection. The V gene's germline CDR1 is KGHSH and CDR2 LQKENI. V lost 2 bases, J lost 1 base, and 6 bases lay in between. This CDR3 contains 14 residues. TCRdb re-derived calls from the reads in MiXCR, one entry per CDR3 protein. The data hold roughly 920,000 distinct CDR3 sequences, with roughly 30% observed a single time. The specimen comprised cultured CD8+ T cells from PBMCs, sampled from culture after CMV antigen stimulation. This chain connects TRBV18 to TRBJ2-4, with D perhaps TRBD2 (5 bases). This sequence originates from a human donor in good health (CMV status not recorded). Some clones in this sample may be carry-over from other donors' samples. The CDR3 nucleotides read TGTGCCAGCTCACCAGAGCGGGCCAAAAACATTCAGTACTTC. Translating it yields CASSPERAKNIQYF.